This TCR beta chain was observed in a study of T-cell reconstitution after alpha-beta-depleted transplantation in children. Study findings and constraints: Surviving recipient cells, namely T cells and thymic progenitors, were the source of high day-60 TCRbeta diversity in some patients. Alpha-beta T cells present about two months after transplant were reported to originate from several hundred expanded graft clones. One year after transplant, T-cell counts and diversity came mostly from newly produced T cells.

Molecular barcoding with unique molecular identifiers was used for the TCRbeta library. TCRdb passed the PCR reads through MiXCR, listing each CDR3 protein once. This table holds about 580,000 distinct CDR3 sequences, under 25% found once. This clonotype was seen ten or more times. Its specificity is unknown. The origin of this receptor is a boy under two years old who had a stem cell transplant for acute myeloid leukemia, so the T cells may come from the graft donor. The sample consisted of PBMCs, mostly from graft donor cells, taken 360 days after TCRalphabeta/CD19-depleted stem cell transplant.

CDR3 protein: CSASGWGAEATQYF. CDR3 sequence (DNA): TGCAGTGCTAGTGGATGGGGGGCGGAGGCTACGCAGTATTTT. The chain employs TRBV20-1 and TRBJ2-3, with D perhaps TRBD1 or TRBD2 (6 bases each). The CDR3 loop spans 14 amino acids. Germline V gene sequence: CDR1 DFQATT, CDR2 SNEGSKA (reference sequence). Between the trimmed V and J ends, which lost 3 bases and 8 bases, there was a span of 18 bases.